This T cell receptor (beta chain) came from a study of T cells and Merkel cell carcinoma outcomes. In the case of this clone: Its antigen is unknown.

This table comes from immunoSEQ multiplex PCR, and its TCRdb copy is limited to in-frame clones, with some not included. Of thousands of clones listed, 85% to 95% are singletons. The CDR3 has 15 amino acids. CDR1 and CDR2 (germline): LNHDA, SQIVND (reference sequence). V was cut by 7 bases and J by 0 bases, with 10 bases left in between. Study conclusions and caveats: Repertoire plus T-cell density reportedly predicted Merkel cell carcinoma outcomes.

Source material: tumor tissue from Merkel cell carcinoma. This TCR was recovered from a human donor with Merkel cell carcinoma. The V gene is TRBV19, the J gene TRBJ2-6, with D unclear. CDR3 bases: TGTGCCAGTACGTCCAGCATCTCTGGGGCCAACGTCCTGACTTTC. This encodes CASTSSISGANVLTF.